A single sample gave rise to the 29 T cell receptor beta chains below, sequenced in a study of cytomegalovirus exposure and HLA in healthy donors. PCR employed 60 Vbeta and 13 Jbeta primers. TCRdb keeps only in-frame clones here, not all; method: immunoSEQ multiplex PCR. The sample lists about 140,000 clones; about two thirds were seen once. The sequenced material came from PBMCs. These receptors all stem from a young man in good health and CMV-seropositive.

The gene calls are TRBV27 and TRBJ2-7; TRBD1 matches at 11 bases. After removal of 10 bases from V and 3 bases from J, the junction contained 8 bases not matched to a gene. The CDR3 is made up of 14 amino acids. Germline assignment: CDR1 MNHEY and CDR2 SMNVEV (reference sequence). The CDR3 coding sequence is TGTGCCACCGGCCAGGGACAGGGGGACTACGAGCAGTACTTC. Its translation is CATGQGQGDYEQYF.

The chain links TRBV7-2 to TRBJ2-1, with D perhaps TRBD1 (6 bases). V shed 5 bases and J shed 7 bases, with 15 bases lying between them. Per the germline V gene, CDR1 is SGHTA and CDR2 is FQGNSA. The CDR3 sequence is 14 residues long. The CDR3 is CASSPRITGNEQFF. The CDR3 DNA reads TGTGCCAGCAGCCCCCGGATTACAGGGAATGAGCAGTTCTTC.

The CDR3 DNA reads as TGTGCCAGCTCGGGAGCCACAGATACGCAGTATTTT. The encoded protein is CASSGATDTQYF. The chain joins TRBV6-5 to TRBJ2-3, with D possibly matching TRBD2 (6 bases). V dropped 8 bases and J dropped 2 bases, with 8 bases sitting between them. There are 12 residues in the CDR3. Germline assignment: CDR1 MNHEY and CDR2 SVGAGI.

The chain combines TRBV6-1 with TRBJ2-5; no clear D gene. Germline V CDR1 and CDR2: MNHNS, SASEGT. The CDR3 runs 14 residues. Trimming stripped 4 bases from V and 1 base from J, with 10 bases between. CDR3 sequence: CASSVVPVQETQYF. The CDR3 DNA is TGTGCCAGCAGTGTAGTCCCGGTCCAAGAGACCCAGTACTTC.

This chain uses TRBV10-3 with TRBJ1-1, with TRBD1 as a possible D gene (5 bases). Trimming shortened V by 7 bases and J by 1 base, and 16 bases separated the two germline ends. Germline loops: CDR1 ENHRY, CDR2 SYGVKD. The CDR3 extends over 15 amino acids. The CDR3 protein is CAINSQGTSNTEAFF. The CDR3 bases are TGTGCCATCAATTCCCAGGGTACCTCGAACACTGAAGCTTTCTTT.

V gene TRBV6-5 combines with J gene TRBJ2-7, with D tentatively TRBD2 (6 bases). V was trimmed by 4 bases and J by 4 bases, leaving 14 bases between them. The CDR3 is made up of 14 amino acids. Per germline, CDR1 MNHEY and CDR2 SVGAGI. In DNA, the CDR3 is TGTGCCAGCAGTTCTCCGGGTAGCGGATACGAGCAGTACTTC. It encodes CASSSPGSGYEQYF.

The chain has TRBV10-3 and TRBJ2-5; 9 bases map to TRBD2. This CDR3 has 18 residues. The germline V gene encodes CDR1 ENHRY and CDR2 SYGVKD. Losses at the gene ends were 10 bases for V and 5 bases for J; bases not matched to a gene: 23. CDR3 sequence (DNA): TGTGCCACCGGACAGGCCGTGGGGGCTAGCGGGGCCTTTGAGACCCAGTACTTC. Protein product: CATGQAVGASGAFETQYF.

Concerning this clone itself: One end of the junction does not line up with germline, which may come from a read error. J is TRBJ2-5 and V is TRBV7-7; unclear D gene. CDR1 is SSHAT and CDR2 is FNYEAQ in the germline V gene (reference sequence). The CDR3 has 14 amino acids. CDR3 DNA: TGTGCTAGCAGCTTAGCTAACGCAGAAGAGACCCAGTACTTC. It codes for CASSLANAEETQYF.

CDR3 in amino acids: CASSLTWVLNTEAFF. CDR3 in DNA: TGTGCCAGCAGTTTGACTTGGGTACTGAACACTGAAGCTTTCTTT. V and J are TRBV6-5 and TRBJ1-1; no firm D call. The CDR3 runs to 15 residues. Germline V gene data show CDR1 as MNHEY and CDR2 as SVGAGI. Trimming cost V 4 bases and J 0 bases, with 12 bases left between them.

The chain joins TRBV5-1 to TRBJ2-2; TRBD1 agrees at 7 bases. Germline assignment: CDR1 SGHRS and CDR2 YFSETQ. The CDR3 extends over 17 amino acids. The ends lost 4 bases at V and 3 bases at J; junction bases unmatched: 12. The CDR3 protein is CASSVKGTEIYTGELFF. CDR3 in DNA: TGCGCCAGCAGCGTCAAGGGGACAGAGATATACACCGGGGAGCTGTTTTTT.

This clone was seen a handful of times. CDR3: CASSELGRGGGRDYGYTF. The CDR3, as DNA: TGCGCCAGCAGTGAGCTGGGCAGGGGAGGGGGACGAGACTATGGCTACACCTTC. V and J are TRBV10-1 and TRBJ1-2; possible D gene TRBD1, 6 bases. Germline CDR1 and CDR2: WNHNN and SYGVQD (reference sequence). Trimming left V 2 bases short and J 3 bases short, with 22 bases between. This CDR3 contains 18 residues.

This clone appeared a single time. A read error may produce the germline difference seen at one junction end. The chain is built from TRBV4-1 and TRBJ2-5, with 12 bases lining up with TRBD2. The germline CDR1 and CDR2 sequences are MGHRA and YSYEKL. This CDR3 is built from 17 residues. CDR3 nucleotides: TGCGCCAGCAGCCAAGACCGACTAGCGGGAGACCAGGAGACCCAGTACTTC. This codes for CASSQDRLAGDQETQYF.

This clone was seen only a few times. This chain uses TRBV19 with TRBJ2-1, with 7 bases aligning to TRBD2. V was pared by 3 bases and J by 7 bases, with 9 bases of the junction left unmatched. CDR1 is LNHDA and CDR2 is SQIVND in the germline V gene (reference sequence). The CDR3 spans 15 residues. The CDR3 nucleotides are TGTGCCAGTAGTATTGGCCTAGCGGTCCAAAATGAGCAGTTCTTC. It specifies CASSIGLAVQNEQFF.

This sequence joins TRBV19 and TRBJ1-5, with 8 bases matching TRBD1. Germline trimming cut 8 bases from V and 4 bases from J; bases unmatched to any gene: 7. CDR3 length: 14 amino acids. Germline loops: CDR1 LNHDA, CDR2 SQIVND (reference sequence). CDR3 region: CASCPTGGNQPQHF. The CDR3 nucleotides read TGTGCCAGTTGTCCCACAGGGGGTAATCAGCCCCAGCATTTT. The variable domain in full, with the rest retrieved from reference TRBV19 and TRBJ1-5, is DGGITQSPKYLFRKEGQNVTLSCEQNLNHDAMYWYRQDPGQGLRLIYYSQIVNDFQKGDIAEGYSVSREKKESFPLTVTSAQKNPTAFYLCASCPTGGNQPQHFGDGTRLSIL.

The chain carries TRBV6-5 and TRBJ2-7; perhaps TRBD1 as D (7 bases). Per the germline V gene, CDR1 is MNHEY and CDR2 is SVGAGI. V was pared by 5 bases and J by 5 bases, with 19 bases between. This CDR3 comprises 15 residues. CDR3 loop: CASSGNRGGSHEQYF. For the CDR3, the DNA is TGTGCCAGCAGTGGGAACAGGGGAGGTAGTCACGAGCAGTACTTC.

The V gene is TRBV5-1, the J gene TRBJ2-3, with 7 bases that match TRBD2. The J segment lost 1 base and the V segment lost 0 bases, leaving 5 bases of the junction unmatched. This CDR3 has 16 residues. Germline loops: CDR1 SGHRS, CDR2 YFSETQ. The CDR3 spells CASSLGAGDGTDTQYF. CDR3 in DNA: TGCGCCAGCAGCTTGGGTGCGGGAGATGGCACAGATACGCAGTATTTT.

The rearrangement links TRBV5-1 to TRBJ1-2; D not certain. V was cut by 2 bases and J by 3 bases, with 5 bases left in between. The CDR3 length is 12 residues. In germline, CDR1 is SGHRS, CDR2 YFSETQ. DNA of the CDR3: TGCGCCAGCAGCTTCGGGGACTATGGCTACACCTTC. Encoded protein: CASSFGDYGYTF.

In DNA, the CDR3 is TGTGCCAGCAGCGTTGGGGAGTCTAAATACTACGAGCAGTACTTC. This translates into CASSVGESKYYEQYF. V and J are TRBV9 and TRBJ2-7, with D perhaps matching TRBD2 (5 bases). This CDR3 is 15 amino acids long. The germline CDR1 and CDR2 sequences are SGDLS and YYNGEE. Trimming removed 2 bases from V and 3 bases from J, with 15 bases in between.

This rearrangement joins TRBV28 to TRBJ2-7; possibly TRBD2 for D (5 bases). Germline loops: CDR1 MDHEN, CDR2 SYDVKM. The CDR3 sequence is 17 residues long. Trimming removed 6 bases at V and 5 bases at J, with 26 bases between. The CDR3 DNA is TGTGCCAGCAGCCCCTCCTCTTTCGGACGGGATGTCCACGAGCAGTACTTC. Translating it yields CASSPSSFGRDVHEQYF.

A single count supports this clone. CDR3 amino acids: CAISRTLNEQFF. Written as DNA, the CDR3 is TGTGCCATCAGTAGGACACTCAATGAGCAGTTCTTC. The chain recombines TRBV10-3 with TRBJ2-1, with D maybe TRBD1 (5 bases). V was clipped by 5 bases and J by 6 bases, with 8 bases between them. The CDR3 has 12 residues. Germline-derived CDR1 and CDR2 are ENHRY and SYGVKD.

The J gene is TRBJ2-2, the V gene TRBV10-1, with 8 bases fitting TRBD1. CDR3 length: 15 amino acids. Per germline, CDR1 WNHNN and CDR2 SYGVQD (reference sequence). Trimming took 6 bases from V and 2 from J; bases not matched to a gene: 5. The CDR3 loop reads CASSTDRDNTGELFF. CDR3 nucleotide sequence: TGCGCCAGCAGCACGGACAGGGACAACACCGGGGAGCTGTTTTTT.

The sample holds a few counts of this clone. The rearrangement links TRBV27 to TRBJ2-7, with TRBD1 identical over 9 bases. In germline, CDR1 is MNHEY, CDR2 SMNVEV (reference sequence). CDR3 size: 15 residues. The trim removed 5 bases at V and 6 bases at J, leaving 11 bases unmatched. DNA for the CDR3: TGTGCCAGCAGTCCGGGGACAGGGAGGGGGCCCGAGCAGTACTTC. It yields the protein CASSPGTGRGPEQYF.

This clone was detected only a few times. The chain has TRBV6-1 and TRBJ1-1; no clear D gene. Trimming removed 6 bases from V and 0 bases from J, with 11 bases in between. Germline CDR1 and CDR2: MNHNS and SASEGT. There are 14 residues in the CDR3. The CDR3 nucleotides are TGTGCCAGCAGGGACGGAGGTTTGAACACTGAAGCTTTCTTT. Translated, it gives CASRDGGLNTEAFF.

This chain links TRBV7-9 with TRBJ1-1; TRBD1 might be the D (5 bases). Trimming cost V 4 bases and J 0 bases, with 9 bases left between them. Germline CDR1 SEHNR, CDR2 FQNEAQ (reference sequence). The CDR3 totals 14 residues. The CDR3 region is CASSSRDMNTEAFF. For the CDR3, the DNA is TGTGCCAGCAGCTCCAGGGATATGAACACTGAAGCTTTCTTT.

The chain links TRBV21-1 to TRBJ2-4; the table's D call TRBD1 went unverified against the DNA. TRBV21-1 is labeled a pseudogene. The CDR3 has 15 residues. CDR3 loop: CASNRTGNAKNIQYF. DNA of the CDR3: TGTGCCAGCAACAGAACAGGGAATGCCAAAAACATTCAGTACTTC.

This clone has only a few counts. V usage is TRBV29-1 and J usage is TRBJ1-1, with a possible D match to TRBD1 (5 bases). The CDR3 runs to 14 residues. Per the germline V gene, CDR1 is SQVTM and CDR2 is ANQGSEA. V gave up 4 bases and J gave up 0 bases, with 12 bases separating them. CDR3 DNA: TGCAGCGTTGGTACAGGAACCCTGAACACTGAAGCTTTCTTT. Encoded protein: CSVGTGTLNTEAFF.

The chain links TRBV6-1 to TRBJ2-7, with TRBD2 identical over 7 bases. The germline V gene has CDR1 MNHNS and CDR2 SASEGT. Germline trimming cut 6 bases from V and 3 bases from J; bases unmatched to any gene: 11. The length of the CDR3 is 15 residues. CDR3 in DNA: TGTGCCAGCAGGAGGTCAGGACTAGAAGACTACGAGCAGTACTTC. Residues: CASRRSGLEDYEQYF.

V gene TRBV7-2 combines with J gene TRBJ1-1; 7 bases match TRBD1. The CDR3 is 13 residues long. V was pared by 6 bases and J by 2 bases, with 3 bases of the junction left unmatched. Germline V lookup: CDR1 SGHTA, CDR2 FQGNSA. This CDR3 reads CASSRQGNTEAFF. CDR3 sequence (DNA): TGTGCCAGCAGTCGACAGGGCAACACTGAAGCTTTCTTT.

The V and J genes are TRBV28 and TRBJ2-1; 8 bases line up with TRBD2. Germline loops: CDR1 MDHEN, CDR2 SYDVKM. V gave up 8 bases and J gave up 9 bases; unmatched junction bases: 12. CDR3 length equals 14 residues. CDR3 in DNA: TGTGCCAGCCTCCGGGGGGGAGAGTATGGTGAGCAGTTCTTC. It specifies CASLRGGEYGEQFF.